This is a list of T cell receptor beta chains from one sample in a study of T cells in Graves' hyperthyroidism and ophthalmopathy. TCRdb reprocessed the multiplex PCR reads with MiXCR, giving one entry per CDR3 protein. The repertoire holds under 300,000 distinct CDR3 sequences, with 13% as singletons. The sequencing sample was made of blood. Source of these receptors: a woman aged 30 to 39 with Graves' hyperthyroidism that later progressed to Graves' ophthalmopathy. Each CDR3 is given with its conserved first and last residue. Fields, in order: V gene, D gene, J gene, clone size, CDR3 DNA, CDR3 protein. A D gene is named only where the DNA matches it firmly. A row's size may be missing; if present it is once, few, many or a size class.

TRBV28	.	TRBJ1-2	once	TGTGCCAGCAGTTTATTAGGGACATATGGCTACACCTTC	CASSLLGTYGYTF
TRBV20-1	TRBD2	TRBJ2-1	many	TGCAGTTCCCGACTAGCGGGATCCTACAATGAGCAGTTCTTC	CSSRLAGSYNEQFF
TRBV10-2	TRBD2	TRBJ2-7	.	TGCGCCAGCAGTGAGATGTCTAGCGGGAGTAGGGGTGGCGAGCAGTACTTC	CASSEMSSGSRGGEQYF
TRBV10-2	.	TRBJ1-1	.	TGCGCCAGCAGTGAGTCGTCCTGGGGGGGCTTGGGGAACACTGAAGCTTTCTTT	CASSESSWGGLGNTEAFF
TRBV5-1	TRBD1	TRBJ2-2	.	TGCGCCAGCAGCCAACCGGGACAGAGAACCGGGGAGCTGTTTTTT	CASSQPGQRTGELFF
TRBV5-6	TRBD1	TRBJ2-3	many	TGTGCCAGCAGCCATCGACAGGGGGCGACAGATACGCAGTATTTT	CASSHRQGATDTQYF
TRBV6-1	.	TRBJ1-5	many	TGTGCCAGCCAAGACAGTTTAAGCAATCAGCCCCAGCATTTT	CASQDSLSNQPQHF
TRBV7-2	.	TRBJ1-2	.	TGTGCCAGCAGCTCACGGGCTACCTATGGCTACACCTTC	CASSSRATYGYTF
TRBV3-2	.	TRBJ2-1	few	TGTGCCAGCAGCCAAAAGCAGCGCGGGAGGGCCCAGGTCAAAGACAATGAGCAGTTCTTC	CASSQKQRGRAQVKDNEQFF
TRBV28	.	TRBJ2-3	many	TGTGCCAGCAGACGACAGAGCACAGATACGCAGTATTTT	CASRRQSTDTQYF
TRBV5-8	.	TRBJ2-1	.	TGTGCCAGCAGCTTGCCCGGGGGCCATGAGCAGTTCTTC	CASSLPGGHEQFF
TRBV9	.	TRBJ1-3	few	TGTGCCAGCAGCGACCAAGGGGGGTCTGGAAACACCATATATTTT	CASSDQGGSGNTIYF
TRBV7-9	TRBD1	TRBJ1-1	many	TGTGCCAGCAGTCCGCTGTTGGGACAGGGACCCACTGAAGCTTTCTTT	CASSPLLGQGPTEAFF